These 15 T cell receptor beta chains came from one sample sequenced in a study of T cells expressing NK-cell markers. TCRdb reworked the 5' RACE reads into one entry per CDR3 protein, no DNA. The record lists about 550,000 distinct CDR3 sequences, of which the ten most abundant hold less than 4.5%. Input material: blood T cells: a sorted CD56 or NKG2C T cell subset, CD4+ or CD8+ T cells, or bulk PBMC T cells (not recorded which). The receptor source for this set is a man aged 18 to 29 in good health.

The chain has TRBV6-4 and TRBJ2-3; absent DNA, TCRdb's TRBD1 call cannot be checked. Per germline, CDR1 MRHNA and CDR2 SNTAGT. The CDR3 has 15 residues. CDR3: CASSEAGGFGDTQYF.

The chain couples TRBV20-1 to TRBJ2-1; checking the TCRdb D call of TRBD1 is not possible without DNA. Germline V gene data show CDR1 as DFQATT and CDR2 as SNEGSKA (reference sequence). This CDR3 spans 15 amino acids. This CDR3 is CSARRKTLLAVLEFF.

The chain employs TRBV29-1 and TRBJ2-3; with no DNA, the TCRdb D assignment of TRBD2 cannot be verified. CDR1 and CDR2 (germline): SQVTM, ANQGSEA. This CDR3 is built from 15 residues. CDR3: CSVVLLAGGSDTQYF.

The V and J genes are TRBV20-1 and TRBJ2-2; TCRdb proposes TRBD2, but this gene call is untestable without DNA. CDR1 is DFQATT and CDR2 is SNEGSKA in the germline V gene (reference sequence). This CDR3 contains 17 residues. CDR3 residues: CSANSLGGALRGGELFF.

The chain recombines TRBV7-2 with TRBJ2-5. The CDR3 has 13 amino acids. Germline values: CDR1 SGHTA, CDR2 FQGNSA. This CDR3 is CASSLTLGKTQYF.

The V and J genes are TRBV27 and TRBJ2-7; TCRdb picks TRBD1, but there is no DNA to check that call. Germline CDR1 MNHEY, CDR2 SMNVEV (reference sequence). The CDR3 runs to 11 residues. The CDR3: CASSLGTEQYF.

This rearrangement joins TRBV20-1 to TRBJ1-1; the D call from TCRdb, TRBD1, cannot be confirmed without DNA. Germline loops: CDR1 DFQATT, CDR2 SNEGSKA (reference sequence). The CDR3 sequence is 12 residues long. CDR3: CSGARGDTEAFF.

The rearrangement uses TRBV30 and TRBJ2-5. CDR3 length: 15 amino acids. Germline V gene lookup returns CDR1 GTSNPN and CDR2 SVGIG (reference sequence). The CDR3 sequence: CAWSVRRSGGETQYF.

V gene TRBV7-2 combines with J gene TRBJ2-7; absent DNA, TCRdb's TRBD2 call cannot be checked. The CDR3 loop spans 15 amino acids. Looked up from germline, CDR1 is SGHTA and CDR2 is FQGNSA. The CDR3 is CASSFTWREKHEQYF.

V usage is TRBV9 and J usage is TRBJ2-3. CDR1 SGDLS and CDR2 YYNGEE come from the germline V gene. This CDR3 spans 15 amino acids. The CDR3 here is CASSVESLAPDTQYF.

V and J are TRBV27 and TRBJ2-1. The CDR3 runs to 15 residues. From germline, CDR1 is MNHEY and CDR2 SMNVEV (reference sequence). This chain's CDR3 is CASSFSRGSYNEQFF.

This chain uses TRBV20-1 with TRBJ2-1. The CDR3 has 11 amino acids. Germline V gives CDR1 DFQATT, CDR2 SNEGSKA (reference sequence). This CDR3 reads CSVGFDNEQFF.

This chain links TRBV6-2 or TRBV6-3 with TRBJ2-5; absent DNA, TCRdb's TRBD2 call cannot be checked. The CDR3 covers 15 residues. Germline V gene sequence: CDR1 MNHEY, CDR2 SVGEGT. CDR3 residues: CASSRGLAVQETQYF.

V usage is TRBV5-1 and J usage is TRBJ1-1; TCRdb indicates TRBD1, and absent DNA this call remains unverified. CDR1 is SGHRS and CDR2 is YFSETQ in the germline V gene. This CDR3 has 15 residues. The CDR3 protein is CASKRQAGGDTEAFF.

The gene calls are TRBV6-1 and TRBJ2-3. CDR3 size: 15 residues. Germline V gene sequence: CDR1 MNHNS, CDR2 SASEGT. The CDR3 here is CASISEMDGADTQYF.